Sequencing of this T cell receptor (beta chain) was carried out in a study of cytomegalovirus exposure and HLA in healthy donors. Primers included in the PCR were 60 Vbeta and 13 Jbeta primers. Data came from immunoSEQ multiplex PCR; TCRdb stores just in-frame clones and leaves some out. The sample has about 74,000 clones; 72% are singletons. Germline assignment: CDR1 GTSNPN and CDR2 SVGIG (reference sequence). Trimming at V came to 2 bases and at J to 7 bases, leaving 4 bases not matched to a gene. This CDR3 spans 13 amino acids. General study results and limits: Some TCR beta chains (roughly 160 of them) were listed as cytomegalovirus-associated. Most of the TCR beta V segments (in an earlier analysis) were productive either about 87% or about 30% of the time.

Turning to this clone: The antigen is undetermined.

Sequencing was carried out using PBMCs. V is TRBV30 and J is TRBJ1-5, with 8 bases that match TRBD1. The clonotype originates from a woman between 35 and 50 years old in good health and CMV-seropositive. The CDR3 DNA reads as TGTGCCTGGAGTCGACAGGGGCACCAGCCCCAGCATTTT. Its translation is CAWSRQGHQPQHF.